This T cell receptor beta chain was observed in a study of blood T cell repertoires in COVID-19. Study details: Acute and convalescent COVID-19 samples came from the United States, Italy and Spain.

The junction had 6 bases not matched to a gene; V was cut back by 6 bases and J by 6 bases. This CDR3 comprises 14 residues. In germline, CDR1 is MRHNA, CDR2 SNTAGT. How the authors handled the data: How many nucleated cells were present was estimated from reference gene primer amplification. Clones were sequenced by immunoSEQ multiplex PCR, and TCRdb holds only the in-frame ones, with some missing. That table supplies the V and J calls and clone size; D and trimming were determined from the DNA. There are about 380,000 clones in the sample; less than 85% occur only once, and roughly 3.6% lies in the top ten.

The clonotype was recovered from a woman aged 18-35 years with acute or convalescent COVID-19. V is TRBV6-4 and J is TRBJ2-2; 8 bases fit TRBD1. Sequencing was performed on peripheral blood. The CDR3 DNA reads TGTGCCAGCAGCCCAGGGGGCGAGGCCGGGGAGCTGTTTTTT. Translation: CASSPGGEAGELFF.